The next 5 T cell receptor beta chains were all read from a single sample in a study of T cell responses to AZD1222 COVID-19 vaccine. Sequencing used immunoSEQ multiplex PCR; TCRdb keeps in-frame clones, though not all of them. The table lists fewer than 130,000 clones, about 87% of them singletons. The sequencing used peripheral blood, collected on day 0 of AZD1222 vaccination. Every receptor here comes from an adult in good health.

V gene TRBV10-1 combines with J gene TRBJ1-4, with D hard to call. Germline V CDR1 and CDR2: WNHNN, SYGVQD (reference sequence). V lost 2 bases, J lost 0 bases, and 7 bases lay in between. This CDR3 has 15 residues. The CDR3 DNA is TGCGCCAGCAGTGAGGGCACAACAACTAATGAAAAACTGTTTTTT. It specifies CASSEGTTTNEKLFF.

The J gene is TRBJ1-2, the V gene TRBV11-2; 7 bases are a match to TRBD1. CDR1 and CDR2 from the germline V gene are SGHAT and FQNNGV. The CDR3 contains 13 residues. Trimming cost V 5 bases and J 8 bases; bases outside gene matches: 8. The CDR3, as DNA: TGTGCCAGCAGCCCGGAGAGGGGGCAAGGCTACACCTTC. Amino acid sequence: CASSPERGQGYTF.

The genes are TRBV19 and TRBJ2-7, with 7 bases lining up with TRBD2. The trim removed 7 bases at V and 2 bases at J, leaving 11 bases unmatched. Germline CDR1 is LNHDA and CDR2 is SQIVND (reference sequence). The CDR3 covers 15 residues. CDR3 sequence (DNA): TGTGCCAGTAACCCCTCGGGGCTAGCGGCCTACGAGCAGTACTTC. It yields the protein CASNPSGLAAYEQYF.

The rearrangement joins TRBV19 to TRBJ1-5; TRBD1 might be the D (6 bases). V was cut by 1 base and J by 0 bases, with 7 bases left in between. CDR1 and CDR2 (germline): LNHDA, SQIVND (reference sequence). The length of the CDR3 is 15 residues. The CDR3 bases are TGTGCCAGTAGTATAGGACAGGCTAGCAATCAGCCCCAGCATTTT. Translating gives CASSIGQASNQPQHF.

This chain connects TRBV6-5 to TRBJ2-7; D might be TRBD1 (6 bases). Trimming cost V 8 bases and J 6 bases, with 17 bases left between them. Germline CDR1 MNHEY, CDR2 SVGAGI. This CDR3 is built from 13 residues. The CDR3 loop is CASAGETVLEQYF. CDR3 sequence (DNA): TGTGCCAGCGCAGGGGAAACCGTACTCGAGCAGTACTTC.